This is a list of T cell receptor beta chains from one sample in a study of T cells in Graves' hyperthyroidism and ophthalmopathy. A single record per CDR3 protein comes from TCRdb applying MiXCR to the multiplex PCR reads. The data hold hundreds of thousands of distinct CDR3 sequences, with 13% to 15% observed a single time. The specimen sequenced was blood. The origin of the receptors is a woman in her sixties with Graves' ophthalmopathy. Each CDR3 is given with its conserved first and last residue. The D gene is left open where the match is weak. Size is stated for part of the rows, as once, few or many counts, or as a class when the clone is expanded.

size | J | V | D | DNA | CDR3
- | TRBJ1-2 | TRBV20-1 | - | TGCAGTGCTAGAGGTAGCCGGGATCCAGGGGACTATGGCTACACCTTC | CSARGSRDPGDYGYTF
few | TRBJ2-5 | TRBV5-1 | TRBD1 | TGCGCCAGCGGACAGGGGCGGCAAGAGACCCAGTACTTC | CASGQGRQETQYF
few | TRBJ2-5 | TRBV5-1 | TRBD2 | TGCGCCAGCAGCGAAAGCGGGAGTTTAGGCGAGACCCAGTACTTC | CASSESGSLGETQYF
many | TRBJ2-7 | TRBV2 | - | TGTGCCAGCAGTGAATGGCCTCCGTCCTACGAGCAGTACTTC | CASSEWPPSYEQYF
few | TRBJ2-1 | TRBV5-1 | - | TGCGCCAGCAGCTTGGGACAGGTTCATGTGCTTCGCCACAATGAGCAGTTCTTC | CASSLGQVHVLRHNEQFF
many | TRBJ2-3 | TRBV11-2 | - | TGTGCCAGCAGCTTAGGTGGAGCGGATACGCAGTATTTT | CASSLGGADTQYF
- | TRBJ1-2 | TRBV5-5 | - | TGTGCCAGCAGTTGGGATTCCGGGACAAGGCATGGCTACACCTTC | CASSWDSGTRHGYTF
many | TRBJ2-1 | TRBV7-2 | TRBD2 | TGTGCCAGCAGCGCTAGCGGGAGCGGGAATGAGCAGTTCTTC | CASSASGSGNEQFF
many | TRBJ2-5 | TRBV28 | TRBD2 | TGTGCCAGCCAACTAGCGGGCGTTGAGACCCAGTACTTC | CASQLAGVETQYF
many | TRBJ1-1 | TRBV12-3/TRBV12-4 | - | TGTGCCAGCAGTCCGACAGGCAACCCGTTGGGACTCACTGAAGCTTTCTTT | CASSPTGNPLGLTEAFF
few | TRBJ2-4 | TRBV28 | - | TGTGCCAGCAGTTCAGGAGGGTGGGTTCAGTACTTC | CASSSGGWVQYF
- | TRBJ1-2 | TRBV6-2/TRBV6-3 | - | TGTGCCAGCAGCTCCGCCCCGGGAAGTTATGGCTACACCTTC | CASSSAPGSYGYTF
many | TRBJ2-5 | TRBV7-2 | - | TGTGCCAGCAGCCTGGGCCCCCAAAGTGGAGAGACCCAGTACTTC | CASSLGPQSGETQYF
many | TRBJ2-7 | TRBV7-8 | TRBD2 | TGTGCCAGCAGCTTCCCCGGGACTAGCGTCTACGAGCAGTACTTC | CASSFPGTSVYEQYF
few | TRBJ1-5 | TRBV19 | - | TGTGCCAGTAGTCCCCGGGGAGGGCAGCCCCAGCATTTT | CASSPRGGQPQHF
many | TRBJ2-7 | TRBV11-2 | - | TGTGCCAGCAGCCGAGGGGGGGGGGCAGTCACTTCCTACGAGCAGTACTTC | CASSRGGGAVTSYEQYF
few | TRBJ1-4 | TRBV15 | - | TGTGCCACCAGCAGGGCTCAGGGGAGAACTAATGAAAAACTGTTTTTT | CATSRAQGRTNEKLFF
many | TRBJ1-6 | TRBV20-1 | TRBD1 | TGCAGTGCTACCGGGACAGCTAATTCACCCCTCCACTTT | CSATGTANSPLHF
many | TRBJ2-3 | TRBV11-2 | TRBD2 | TGTGCCACCTCGGGGGGAGAAAGCACAGATACGCAGTATTTT | CATSGGESTDTQYF
- | TRBJ2-2 | TRBV27 | TRBD2 | TGTGCCAGCAGGGAAATAGCGGGAGACACCGGGGAGCTGTTTTTT | CASREIAGDTGELFF
many | TRBJ2-7 | TRBV9 | - | TGTGCCAGCAGCGTAGGTAGCGGTTATCGCTACGAGCAGTACTTC | CASSVGSGYRYEQYF
- | TRBJ2-2 | TRBV20-1 | TRBD2 | TGCAGTGCTAGAGAGACTAGCGGCACCGGGGAGCTGTTTTTT | CSARETSGTGELFF
many | TRBJ2-1 | TRBV28 | TRBD1 | TGTGCCAGCGGCGAGACAAGGGACAGAACCTACAATGAGCAGTTCTTC | CASGETRDRTYNEQFF
many | TRBJ2-3 | TRBV7-3 | TRBD2 | TGTGCCAGCAGCCTGGCGGGTGGCGGGAGGGCCAAAGATACGCAGTATTTT | CASSLAGGGRAKDTQYF
many | TRBJ1-2 | TRBV28 | TRBD1 | TGTGCCAGCAGTCCCGACAGGGACAGCTACACCTTC | CASSPDRDSYTF
few | TRBJ2-5 | TRBV20-1 | - | TGCAGTGCTAAAGCAGAAGAGACCCAGTACTTC | CSAKAEETQYF
many | TRBJ2-4 | TRBV2 | TRBD1 | TGTGCCAGCAGTCGGACAGGCCGGAGTGGGAACATTCAGTACTTC | CASSRTGRSGNIQYF
many | TRBJ1-5 | TRBV12-3/TRBV12-4 | - | TGTGCCAGCAGTTTCCGGGACATTAGTAGCAATCAGCCCCAGCATTTT | CASSFRDISSNQPQHF
few | TRBJ2-2 | TRBV10-3 | - | TGTGCCATCGGAGGAGGGGAGCTGTTTTTT | CAIGGGELFF
- | TRBJ2-2 | TRBV11-2 | TRBD2 | TGTGCCAGCACCCGAAATCGGGGGGCCGGGGAGCTGTTTTTT | CASTRNRGAGELFF
few | TRBJ1-1 | TRBV29-1 | - | TGCAGCGTTGTAAGAGGTAACACTGAAGCTTTCTTT | CSVVRGNTEAFF
- | TRBJ2-3 | TRBV4-1 | TRBD2 | TGCGCCAGCAGCCTTCCCAGACTAGCGGGAGGCCGCACAGATACGCAGTATTTT | CASSLPRLAGGRTDTQYF
many | TRBJ2-1 | TRBV7-2 | TRBD2 | TGTGCCAGCAGCACAGCGGGAGGGGGTCTAGGGAATGAGCAGTTCTTC | CASSTAGGGLGNEQFF
- | TRBJ2-7 | TRBV20-1 | - | TGCAGTGCTAGGCCGACGGTAACCTACGAGCAGTACTTC | CSARPTVTYEQYF
many | TRBJ1-5 | TRBV28 | - | TGTGCCAGCAGAGGGACAAACAATCAGCCCCAGCATTTT | CASRGTNNQPQHF
- | TRBJ1-1 | TRBV20-1 | - | TGCAGTGCTAGAGGGGACCCCAACACTGAAGCTTTCTTT | CSARGDPNTEAFF
- | TRBJ2-2 | TRBV6-2/TRBV6-3 | TRBD1 | TGTGCCAGCAGCCAGACAGGGGGCCCCACCGGGGAGCTGTTTTTT | CASSQTGGPTGELFF
- | TRBJ1-5 | TRBV19 | TRBD1 | TGTGCCAGTAGTCCGTGGACAGGGGATAGCAATCAGCCCCAGCATTTT | CASSPWTGDSNQPQHF
few | TRBJ2-7 | TRBV20-1 | TRBD2 | TGCAGTGCCGCCCGACTAGCTGGGGAGCAGTACTTC | CSAARLAGEQYF
few | TRBJ2-2 | TRBV12-5 | - | TGTGCTAGTGGTTTGAATCCGGGAAGCACCGGGGAGCTGTTTTTT | CASGLNPGSTGELFF
- | TRBJ2-7 | TRBV28 | - | TGTGCCAGCCACCAGGGGGGGAGTTCCTACGAGCAGTACTTC | CASHQGGSSYEQYF
- | TRBJ2-1 | TRBV4-2 | - | TGTGCCAGCAGCCCAGTGGCGGCAAGCTCCTACAATGAGCAGTTCTTC | CASSPVAASSYNEQFF
- | TRBJ1-1 | TRBV12-3/TRBV12-4 | - | TGTGCCAGCAGTTTTCGGCAGGGGCAATCAGCTTTCTTT | CASSFRQGQSAFF
- | TRBJ2-7 | TRBV19 | - | TGTGCCAGTAGACGGCTACCTGCCTACGAGCAGTACTTC | CASRRLPAYEQYF
many | TRBJ2-3 | TRBV28 | - | TGTGCCAGCAGCATAAGGTTCACAGATACGCAGTATTTT | CASSIRFTDTQYF
few | TRBJ2-1 | TRBV3-1 | - | TGTGCCAGCACCCAAGGGGGGGGCTTCTACAATGAGCAGTTCTTC | CASTQGGGFYNEQFF
many | TRBJ1-1 | TRBV6-1 | - | TGTGCCAGCAGTGTCCTGACAGGGAACACTGAAGCTTTCTTT | CASSVLTGNTEAFF
many | TRBJ2-1 | TRBV7-2 | - | TGTGCCAGCAGCCCCCCAGGGAGAGATGAGCAGTTCTTC | CASSPPGRDEQFF
many | TRBJ2-2 | TRBV20-1 | - | TGCAGTGCTAGAGGGCAGGGTCCCACCGGGGAGCTGTTTTTT | CSARGQGPTGELFF
many | TRBJ2-2 | TRBV29-1 | - | TGCAGCGTTCAAAGCGGATACACCGGGGAGCTGTTTTTT | CSVQSGYTGELFF
many | TRBJ2-7 | TRBV7-8 | TRBD1 | TGTGCCAGCAGCTTCACAGGGGGCAGGGCAGGGTACGAGCAGTACTTC | CASSFTGGRAGYEQYF
- | TRBJ1-3 | TRBV10-3 | - | TGTGCCATCGGGACTTCGGGAAACACCATATATTTT | CAIGTSGNTIYF
- | TRBJ1-4 | TRBV20-1 | - | TGCAGTGCTAGAGAGACTAATGAAAAACTGTTTTTT | CSARETNEKLFF
many | TRBJ2-2 | TRBV11-2 | TRBD1 | TGTGCCAGCAGCTTAGTGGCCAGGGGGAGCACCGGGGAGCTGTTTTTT | CASSLVARGSTGELFF
once | TRBJ2-7 | TRBV29-1 | TRBD2 | TGCAGCGTTGTTGAGCTAGCGGGAGCCGAGCAGTACTTC | CSVVELAGAEQYF
- | TRBJ1-2 | TRBV4-1 | TRBD1 | TGCGCCAGCAGGCAAACAGGGGACTATGGCTACACCTTC | CASRQTGDYGYTF
- | TRBJ2-2 | TRBV11-2 | - | TGTGCCAGCAGCGATCCGACAGGAACGAGGGACGGGGAGCTGTTTTTT | CASSDPTGTRDGELFF
- | TRBJ2-5 | TRBV5-1 | - | TGCGCCAGCAGCTTGGGGGGGGACGGCCAAGAGACCCAGTACTTC | CASSLGGDGQETQYF
- | TRBJ2-1 | TRBV19 | TRBD2 | TGTGCCAGTAGTATCGCCCTTGGGACTAGCGGCCCTCAGCAGTTCTTC | CASSIALGTSGPQQFF